The source of this T cell receptor (beta chain) is a study of OX40 agonist ivuxolimab in advanced cancers. Study-wide results and caveats: At doses 0.1 to 3.0 mg/kg, CD4+ and CD8+ clones expanded. Expanded clones were, on average, more numerous in CD8+ T cells than in CD4+.

Profiling relied on immunoSEQ multiplex PCR, and the TCRdb table lists in-frame clones only, not all of them. Of 70,000 to 85,000 clones listed, 65% to 90% are singletons. Details on this clone: Antigen specificity is unknown.

This CDR3 region has 14 residues. Germline values: CDR1 SGHDT, CDR2 YYEEEE. Trimming shortened V by 1 base and J by 6 bases, and 14 bases separated the two germline ends. The clonotype comes from an adult with an advanced solid tumor such as melanoma, head and neck, liver or kidney cancer. The starting material was CD4+ or CD8+ T cells sorted from blood, obtained in a trial of the OX40 agonist ivuxolimab. This chain uses TRBV5-6 with TRBJ2-7, with a weak D call TRBD2 (5 bases). The CDR3 loop is CASSLIGVTSEQYF. DNA of the CDR3: TGTGCCAGCAGCTTGATCGGGGTCACGAGCGAGCAGTACTTC.